These 14 T cell receptor beta chains originate from one sample sequenced in a study of TIL therapy for anti-PD-1-resistant metastatic lung cancer. Time point specified: pre-treatment sample, taken before nivolumab and TIL therapy. Most excised metastases sampled were pleural nodules or supraclavicular lymph nodes. Sequencing used immunoSEQ v3. Assay: immunoSEQ multiplex PCR; the TCRdb copy retains only in-frame clones and omits some. The sample lists approximately 95,000 clones, about 71% occurring once. Sequencing was performed on tumor tissue, taken at baseline. The source is a person aged 25-80 years with non-small cell lung cancer.

CDR3 nucleotide sequence: TGTGCCAGCAGCTTTAACAGAGCCCGAGGGGAGCTGTTTTTT. Translating it yields CASSFNRARGELFF. This rearrangement joins TRBV11-2 to TRBJ2-2; D gene unclear. V was trimmed by 3 bases and J by 8 bases, leaving 13 bases between them. The CDR3 spans 14 residues. Germline CDR1 and CDR2: SGHAT and FQNNGV. Using reference TRBV11-2 and TRBJ2-2 for the parts outside the CDR3, the full variable domain is EAGVAQSPRYKIIEKRQSVAFWCNPISGHATLYWYQQILGQGPKLLIQFQNNGVVDDSQLPKDRFSAERLKGVDSTLKIQPAKLEDSAVYLCASSFNRARGELFFGEGSRLTVL.

The chain is built from TRBV7-9 and TRBJ1-2; maybe TRBD1 (6 bases). Germline CDR1 reads SEHNR; CDR2 reads FQNEAQ (reference sequence). The CDR3 spans 13 residues. The V gene lost 5 bases and the J gene lost 4 bases, with 11 bases spanning the gap. CDR3 amino acids: CASSPDSLYGYTF. CDR3 DNA sequence: TGTGCCAGCAGCCCGGACAGTCTCTATGGCTACACCTTC.

The chain links TRBV7-2 to TRBJ2-2, with D possibly TRBD2 on 6 matching bases. The CDR3 totals 13 residues. Germline-derived CDR1 and CDR2 are SGHTA and FQGNSA. The germline V and J ends were trimmed by 5 bases and 8 bases, with 12 bases remaining between them. CDR3 bases: TGTGCCAGCAGCCGGGACTCCGGAGGGGAGCTGTTTTTT. This encodes CASSRDSGGELFF. Filled out from reference TRBV7-2 and TRBJ2-2, the complete variable domain reads GAGVSQSPSNKVTEKGKDVELRCDPISGHTALYWYRQSLGQGLEFLIYFQGNSAPDKSGLPSDRFSAERTGGSVSTLTIQRTQQEDSAVYLCASSRDSGGELFFGEGSRLTVL.

The rearrangement links TRBV7-9 to TRBJ2-5, with TRBD2 identical over 12 bases. The germline V gene has CDR1 SEHNR and CDR2 FQNEAQ (reference sequence). The V gene end was trimmed by 5 bases and the J gene end by 9 bases; junction bases not matched to a gene: 16. This CDR3 comprises 17 residues. CDR3 in DNA: TGTGCCAGCAGCCGCCGGGACACACGACTAGCGGGGGTTGCCCAGTACTTC. Translating gives CASSRRDTRLAGVAQYF.

V usage is TRBV11-2 and J usage is TRBJ2-7; no definite D call. This CDR3 is built from 14 residues. Trimming took 0 bases from V and 6 from J, leaving 12 bases between them. Germline assignment: CDR1 SGHAT and CDR2 FQNNGV. The CDR3 bases are TGTGCCAGCAGCTTAGATCGGGTATCGGGCGAGCAGTACTTC. It specifies CASSLDRVSGEQYF.

V usage is TRBV28 and J usage is TRBJ2-7; TRBD1 might be the D (6 bases). The CDR3 runs to 13 residues. Trimming cost V 10 bases and J 0 bases, with 13 bases left between them. The germline V gene has CDR1 MDHEN and CDR2 SYDVKM. Here the CDR3 DNA reads TGTGCCATTGAAAGGGGGAACTCCTACGAGCAGTACTTC. Encoded protein: CAIERGNSYEQYF. Together with reference TRBV28 and TRBJ2-7, the CDR3 gives the full variable domain: DVKVTQSSRYLVKRTGEKVFLECVQDMDHENMFWYRQDPGLGLRLIYFSYDVKMKEKGDIPEGYSVSREKKERFSLILESASTNQTSMYLCAIERGNSYEQYFGPGTRLTVT.

This chain connects TRBV7-6 to TRBJ1-2; D not certain. The V and J ends lost 5 bases and 2 bases respectively, with 18 bases between them. The length of the CDR3 is 16 residues. CDR1 and CDR2 (germline): SGHVS, FNYEAQ. CDR3 DNA: TGTGCCAGCAGCCCTGCTCTCCGGACGGGCAACTATGGCTACACCTTC. It specifies CASSPALRTGNYGYTF.

This clone has just a few counts. The CDR3 nucleotides read TGCGCCAGCAGCGTAGGGACTAGCGGGGGTGATGAGCAGTTCTTC. Protein: CASSVGTSGGDEQFF. The rearrangement joins TRBV5-1 to TRBJ2-1; 14 nucleotides align to TRBD2. CDR1 SGHRS and CDR2 YFSETQ come from the germline V gene. Germline trimming cut 4 bases from V and 8 bases from J; bases unmatched to any gene: 5. This CDR3 has 15 amino acids.

This clone was seen a single time. V gene TRBV7-6 combines with J gene TRBJ2-7; D ambiguous. Trimming left V 0 bases short and J 4 bases short, with 19 bases between. Germline V gene sequence: CDR1 SGHVS, CDR2 FNYEAQ. The CDR3 totals 17 residues. The CDR3 sequence: CASSLAPIGQSTYEQYF. In DNA, the CDR3 is TGTGCCAGCAGCTTAGCGCCTATAGGGCAGTCTACGTACGAGCAGTACTTC.

This clone was counted only a few times. The chain uses TRBV5-4 and TRBJ1-4; no firm D call. This CDR3 has 12 residues. Germline V CDR1 and CDR2: SGHNT, YYREEE (reference sequence). V was clipped by 4 bases and J by 3 bases, with 4 bases between them. CDR3 loop: CASSIPNEKLFF. CDR3 sequence (DNA): TGTGCCAGCAGCATACCTAATGAAAAACTGTTTTTT.

The V gene is TRBV19, the J gene TRBJ2-2; D not certain. V lost 7 bases and J 9 bases, leaving 18 bases between the germline ends. Germline CDR1 reads LNHDA; CDR2 reads SQIVND (reference sequence). The CDR3 extends over 14 amino acids. In DNA, the CDR3 is TGTGCCAGTACCTCCGGCCCCGATTTTAGGGAGCTGTTTTTT. This encodes CASTSGPDFRELFF.

The V call is TRBV21-1, the J call TRBJ1-5; the table's D call of TRBD1 was not tested on the DNA. TRBV21-1 is assigned pseudogene status. CDR3 length: 16 residues. As DNA, the CDR3 is TGTGCCAGCAGCACATCAAGGGGGACAGTACATCAGCCCCAGCATTTT. It specifies CASSTSRGTVHQPQHF.

This clone appeared many times. This chain connects TRBV30 to TRBJ2-1; 10 nucleotides align to TRBD2. V dropped 1 base and J dropped 9; count of bases not matched to a gene: 3. The germline CDR1 and CDR2 sequences are GTSNPN and SVGIG (reference sequence). The CDR3 is 13 amino acids. The CDR3: CAWSASGSAEQFF. The CDR3 DNA sequence: TGTGCCTGGAGTGCTAGCGGGAGTGCTGAGCAGTTCTTC. The full variable domain, rest sourced from reference TRBV30 and TRBJ2-1, is SQTIHQWPATLVQPVGSPLSLECTVEGTSNPNLYWYRQAAGRGLQLLFYSVGIGQISSEVPQNLSASRPQDRQFILSSKKLLLSDSGFYLCAWSASGSAEQFFGPGTRLTVL.

The chain joins TRBV6-4 to TRBJ1-4, with no clear D. Germline-derived CDR1 and CDR2 are MRHNA and SNTAGT. The CDR3 spans 13 residues. The ends were cut back, 11 bases at V and 10 bases at J, with 20 bases in the middle. CDR3 nucleotide sequence: TGTGCCCAGATTGTTGGAGTATTGGGAAAACTGTTTTTT. Its protein product is CAQIVGVLGKLFF.